The text below deals with one TCR beta chain. V was cut by 3 bases and J by 5 bases, with 11 bases left in between. CDR1 LNHDA and CDR2 SQIVND come from the germline V gene (reference sequence). This CDR3 region has 14 residues. The source of the sample is a study of Ad26.COV2.S vaccination and SARS-CoV-2 variants. Using immunoSEQ multiplex PCR, the repertoire was profiled, and TCRdb retains in-frame clones only, with some absent. The sample holds around 370,000 clones, roughly 94% seen once. The origin of this receptor is a human donor who had recovered from COVID-19. This material consisted of peripheral blood, taken after recovery from COVID-19. V is TRBV19 and J is TRBJ1-5; the D is unclear. This chain's CDR3 is CASSIVHGDQPQHF. The CDR3 DNA reads TGTGCCAGTAGTATCGTGCATGGGGATCAGCCCCAGCATTTT.